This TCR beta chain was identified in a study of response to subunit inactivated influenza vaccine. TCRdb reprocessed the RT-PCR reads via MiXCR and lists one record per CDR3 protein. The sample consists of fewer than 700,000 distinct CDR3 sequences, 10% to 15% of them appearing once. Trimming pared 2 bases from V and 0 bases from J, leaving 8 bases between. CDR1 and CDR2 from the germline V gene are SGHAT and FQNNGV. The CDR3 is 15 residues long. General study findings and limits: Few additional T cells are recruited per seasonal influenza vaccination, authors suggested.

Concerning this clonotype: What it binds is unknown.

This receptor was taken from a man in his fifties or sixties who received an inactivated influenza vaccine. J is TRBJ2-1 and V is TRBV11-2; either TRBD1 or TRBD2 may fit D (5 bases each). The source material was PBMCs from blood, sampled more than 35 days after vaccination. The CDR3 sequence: CASSLWGNSYNEQFF. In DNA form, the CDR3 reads TGTGCCAGCAGCTTATGGGGGAACTCCTACAATGAGCAGTTCTTC.